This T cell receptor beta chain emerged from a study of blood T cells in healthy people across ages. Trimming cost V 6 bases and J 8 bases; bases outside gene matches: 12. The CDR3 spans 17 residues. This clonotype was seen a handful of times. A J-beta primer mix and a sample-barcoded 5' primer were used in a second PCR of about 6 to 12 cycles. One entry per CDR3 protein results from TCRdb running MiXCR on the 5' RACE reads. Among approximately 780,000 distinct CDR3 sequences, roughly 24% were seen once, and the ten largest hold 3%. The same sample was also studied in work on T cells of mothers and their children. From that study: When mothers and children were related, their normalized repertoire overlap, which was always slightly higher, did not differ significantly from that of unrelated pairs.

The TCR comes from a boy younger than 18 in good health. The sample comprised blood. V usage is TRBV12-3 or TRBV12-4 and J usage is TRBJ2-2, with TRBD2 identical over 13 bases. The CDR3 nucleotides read TGTGCCAGCAGCCCTCAAGGACTAGCGGGAGTCGGTGGGGAGCTGTTTTTT. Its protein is CASSPQGLAGVGGELFF.